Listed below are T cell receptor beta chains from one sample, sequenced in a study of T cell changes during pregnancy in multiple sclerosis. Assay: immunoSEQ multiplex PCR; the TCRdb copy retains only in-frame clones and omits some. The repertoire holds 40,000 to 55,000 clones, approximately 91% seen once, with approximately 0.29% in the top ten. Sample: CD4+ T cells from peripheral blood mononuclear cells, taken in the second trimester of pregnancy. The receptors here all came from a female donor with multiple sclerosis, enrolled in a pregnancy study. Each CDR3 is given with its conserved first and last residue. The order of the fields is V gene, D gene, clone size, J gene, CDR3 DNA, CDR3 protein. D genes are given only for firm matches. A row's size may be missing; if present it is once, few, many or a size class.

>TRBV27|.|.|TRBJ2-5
TGTGCCAGCAGTTCCAAAGACACTCGCTCACAAGAGACCCAGTACTTC
CASSSKDTRSQETQYF
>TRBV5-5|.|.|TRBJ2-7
TGTGCCAGCAGCTGGGATTCGACAGGAGCCTACGAGCAGTACTTC
CASSWDSTGAYEQYF
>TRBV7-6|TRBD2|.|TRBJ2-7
TGTGCCAGCAGCTTGGCGACTAGCGGGGGAACCTACGAGCAGTACTTC
CASSLATSGGTYEQYF
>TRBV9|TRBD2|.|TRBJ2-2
TGTGCCAGCAGCCCACGACTAAGCGGGGGGGCCTACGGGGAGCTGTTTTTT
CASSPRLSGGAYGELFF
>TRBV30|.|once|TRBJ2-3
TGTGCCTGGAGCGGAGGCAGGGGCTTCTCCACAGATACGCAGTATTTT
CAWSGGRGFSTDTQYF
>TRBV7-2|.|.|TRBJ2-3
TGTGCCAGCAGCTTCAGGGGAGATACGCAGTATTTT
CASSFRGDTQYF
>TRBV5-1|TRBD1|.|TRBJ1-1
TGCGCCAGCAGCTTGGCCAAAGCAGGGGGCACTGAAGCTTTCTTT
CASSLAKAGGTEAFF
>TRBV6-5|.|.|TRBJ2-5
TGTGCCAGCAGCCGGACAGCGGAGACCCAGTACTTC
CASSRTAETQYF
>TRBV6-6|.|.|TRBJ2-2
TGTGCCAACTCAGGGTCAGGCACCGGGGAGCTGTTTTTT
CANSGSGTGELFF
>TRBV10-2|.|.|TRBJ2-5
TGCGCCAGCAGTGAAAATGATGAGGTGGCGGAGACCCAGTACTTC
CASSENDEVAETQYF
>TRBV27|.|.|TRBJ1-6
TGTGCCAGCACTCCAGGTGACGAGTTGAAGTCCTCACCCCTCCACTTT
CASTPGDELKSSPLHF
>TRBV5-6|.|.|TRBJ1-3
TGTGCCAGCAGCTTAGTTGGTAGTTGGACAGTTTCTGGAAACACCATATATTTT
CASSLVGSWTVSGNTIYF
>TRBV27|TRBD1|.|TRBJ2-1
TGTGCCAGCAGTTACCGATTGGGACAGGGCTACAATGAGCAGTTCTTC
CASSYRLGQGYNEQFF
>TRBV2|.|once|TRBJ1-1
TGTGCCAGCAGTGAAAAAAGAGGGATGAACACTGAAGCTTTCTTT
CASSEKRGMNTEAFF
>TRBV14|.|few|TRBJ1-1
TGTGCCAGCAGCCATCAGGGGCGCGTCCCTGAAGCTTTCTTT
CASSHQGRVPEAFF
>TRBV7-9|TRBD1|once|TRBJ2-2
TGTGCCAGCAGCCCACAGGGGGCGGGCACCGGGGAGCTGTTTTTT
CASSPQGAGTGELFF
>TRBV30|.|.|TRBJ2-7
TGTGCCTGGAGTTATCAGGGGTCCTACGAGCAGTACTTC
CAWSYQGSYEQYF
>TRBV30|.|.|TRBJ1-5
TGTGCCTGGAATCAGGGTAGCAATCAGCCCCAGCATTTT
CAWNQGSNQPQHF
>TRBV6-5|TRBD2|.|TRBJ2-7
TGTGCCAGCAGTTACTCGGGCGGGGGGATTTACGAGCAGTACTTC
CASSYSGGGIYEQYF
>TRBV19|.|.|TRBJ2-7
TGTGCCAGTAGTATAAGCTTCGGACAAATCTACGAGCAGTACTTC
CASSISFGQIYEQYF
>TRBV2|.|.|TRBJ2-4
TGTGCCAGTTGGGGGAGGTCCCTAGCCAAAAACATTCAGTACTTC
CASWGRSLAKNIQYF
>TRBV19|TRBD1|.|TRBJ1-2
TGTGCCAGTAGTGATTCCGGGACAGGGAACTATGGCTACACCTTC
CASSDSGTGNYGYTF
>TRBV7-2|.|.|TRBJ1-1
TGTGCCAGCAGCTTAGGTCAGTCCAGGATGAACACTGAAGCTTTCTTT
CASSLGQSRMNTEAFF
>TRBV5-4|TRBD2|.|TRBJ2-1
TGTGCCAGCAGCAGGACTAGCGGGAGCGCCTACAATGAGCAGTTCTTC
CASSRTSGSAYNEQFF
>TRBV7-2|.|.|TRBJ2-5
TGTGCCAGCAGCCCGGGGACATCCCAAGAGACCCAGTACTTC
CASSPGTSQETQYF
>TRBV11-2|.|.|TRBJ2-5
TGTGCCAGCAGCCCTGGTAGGACCCAGTACTTC
CASSPGRTQYF
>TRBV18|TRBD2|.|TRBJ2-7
TGTGCCAGCTCACCAGGCAGCGGGAGCTCCTACGAGCAGTACTTC
CASSPGSGSSYEQYF
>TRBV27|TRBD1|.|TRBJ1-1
TGTGCCAGCAGTCCTGGACAGGGGGACACTGAAGCTTTCTTT
CASSPGQGDTEAFF
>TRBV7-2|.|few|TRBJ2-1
TGTGCCAGCAGCCCTACCCCGAGCTCCTACAATGAGCAGTTCTTC
CASSPTPSSYNEQFF
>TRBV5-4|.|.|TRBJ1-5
TGTGCCAGCAGCCGATCCGGTCAGCCCCAGCATTTT
CASSRSGQPQHF
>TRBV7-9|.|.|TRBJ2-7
TGTGCCAGCAGCTTATCCGGGACACCCCTCGAGCAGTACTTC
CASSLSGTPLEQYF
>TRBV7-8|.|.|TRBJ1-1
TGTGCCAGCAGCTTAGCGGGCAGCCGGCTTATCTCTGAAGCTTTCTTT
CASSLAGSRLISEAFF
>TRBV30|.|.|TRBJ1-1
TGTGCCTGGAGTGATGGCGGGACCGCGAACACTGAAGCTTTCTTT
CAWSDGGTANTEAFF
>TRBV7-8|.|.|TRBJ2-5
TGTGCCAGCAGCTTATTTAGCGAGACCCAGTACTTC
CASSLFSETQYF
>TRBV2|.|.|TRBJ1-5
TGTGCCAGCACGGGGGTTAGCAATCAGCCCCAGCATTTT
CASTGVSNQPQHF
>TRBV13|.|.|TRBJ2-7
TGTGCCAGCAGCCTCCCCTACGAGCAGTACTTC
CASSLPYEQYF
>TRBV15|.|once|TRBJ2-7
TGTGCCACCAGCAGACCTACAGGGAGCTACGAGCAGTACTTC
CATSRPTGSYEQYF
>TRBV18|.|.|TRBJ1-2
TGTGCCAGCTCACTAAGTACGCCCGGTCCTCCTAACTATGGCTACACCTTC
CASSLSTPGPPNYGYTF
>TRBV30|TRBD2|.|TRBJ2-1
TGTGCCTGGAGTGTTCGGCTAGCGGGAGGGCGCGAGCAGTTCTTC
CAWSVRLAGGREQFF
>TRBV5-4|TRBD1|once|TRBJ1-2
TGTGCCAGCAGCGGACAGGGGCGGCGTGGGGATAACTATGGCTACACCTTC
CASSGQGRRGDNYGYTF
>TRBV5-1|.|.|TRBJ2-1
TGCGCCAGCAGCTTGGGCAGCGGTGCTTCCTACAATGAGCAGTTCTTC
CASSLGSGASYNEQFF
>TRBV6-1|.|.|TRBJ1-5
TGTGCCAGCAGTGTTAAAACGGGGGGCAGCAATCAGCCCCAGCATTTT
CASSVKTGGSNQPQHF
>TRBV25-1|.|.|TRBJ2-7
TGTGCCAGCAGCGGGGGACTCTACGAGCAGTACTTC
CASSGGLYEQYF
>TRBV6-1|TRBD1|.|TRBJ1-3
TGTGCCAGCAGAAAAGACAGGGAAGGTGGAAACACCATATATTTT
CASRKDREGGNTIYF
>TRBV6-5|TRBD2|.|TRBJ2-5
TGTGCCAGCAGTTATGTAGCGGGAGGTTCAGAGACCCAGTACTTC
CASSYVAGGSETQYF
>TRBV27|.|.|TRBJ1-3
TGTGCCAGCAGTTCAGGGGCTAGCGGAAACACCATATATTTT
CASSSGASGNTIYF
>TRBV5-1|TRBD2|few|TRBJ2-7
TGCGCCAGCAGCTTGCCTAAGCCGGGGGGCTACGAGCAGTACTTC
CASSLPKPGGYEQYF
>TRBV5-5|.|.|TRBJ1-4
TGTGCCAGCAGCTTGGAACTTAATGAAAAACTGTTTTTT
CASSLELNEKLFF
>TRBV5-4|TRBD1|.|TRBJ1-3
TGTGCCAGCAGCGTGACCCGCGGACAGGGTGGAAACACCATATATTTT
CASSVTRGQGGNTIYF
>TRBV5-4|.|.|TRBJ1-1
TGTGCCAGCAGCCATCGGGGAAGAACGAACACTGAAGCTTTCTTT
CASSHRGRTNTEAFF
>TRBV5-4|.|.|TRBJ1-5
TGTGCCAGCAGCTGGGGGGGGGAGCCCCAGCATTTT
CASSWGGEPQHF
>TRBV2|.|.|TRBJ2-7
TGTGCCAGCAGCCCGGAGAGGTGGGACGAGCAGTACTTC
CASSPERWDEQYF
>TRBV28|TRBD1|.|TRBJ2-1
TGTGCCAGCAGTTTGGGGACAGGGTCGGTGGATGAGCAGTTCTTC
CASSLGTGSVDEQFF
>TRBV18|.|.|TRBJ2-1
TGTGCCAGCTCACCGCCCGGGACAAGCTCCTACAATGAGCAGTTCTTC
CASSPPGTSSYNEQFF
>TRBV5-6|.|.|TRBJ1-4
TGTGCCAGCAGAACCAGGGGTAATGAAAAACTGTTTTTT
CASRTRGNEKLFF
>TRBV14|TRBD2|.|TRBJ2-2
TGTGCCAGCAGCGTAGCGGGACGTTTGCCCGGGGAGCTGTTTTTT
CASSVAGRLPGELFF
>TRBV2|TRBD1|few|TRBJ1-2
TGTGCCAGCAGTGGGGACAGGGGAAGTTATGGCTACACCTTC
CASSGDRGSYGYTF
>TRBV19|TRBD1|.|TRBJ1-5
TGTGCCAGTAGTATAGAGACAGGGGGACGGGGGCCCCAGCATTTT
CASSIETGGRGPQHF
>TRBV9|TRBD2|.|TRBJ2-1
TGTGCCAGCAGCGTAGCTTCGGGAGCGGGGGGCGATTACAATGAGCAGTTCTTC
CASSVASGAGGDYNEQFF
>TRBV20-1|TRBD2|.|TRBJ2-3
TGCAGTGCTAAACCCGGGACTAGTTATTTT
CSAKPGTSYF